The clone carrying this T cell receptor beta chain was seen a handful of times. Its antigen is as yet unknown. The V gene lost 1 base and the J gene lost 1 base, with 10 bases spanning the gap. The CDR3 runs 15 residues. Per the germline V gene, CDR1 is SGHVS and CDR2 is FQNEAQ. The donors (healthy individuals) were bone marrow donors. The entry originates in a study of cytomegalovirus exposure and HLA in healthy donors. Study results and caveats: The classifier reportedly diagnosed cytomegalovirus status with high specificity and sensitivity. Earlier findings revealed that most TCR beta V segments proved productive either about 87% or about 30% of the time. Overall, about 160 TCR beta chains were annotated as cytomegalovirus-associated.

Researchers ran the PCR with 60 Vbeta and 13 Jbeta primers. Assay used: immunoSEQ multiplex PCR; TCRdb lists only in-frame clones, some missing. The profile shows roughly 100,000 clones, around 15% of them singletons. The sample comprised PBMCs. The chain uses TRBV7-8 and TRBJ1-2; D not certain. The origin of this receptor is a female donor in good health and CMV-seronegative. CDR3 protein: CASSLVVADNYGYTF. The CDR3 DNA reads TGTGCCAGCAGCTTAGTCGTTGCAGATAACTATGGCTACACCTTC.